One T cell receptor beta chain is described in this entry. The antigen is not known. These data come from a study of beta chain features in type 1 diabetes. Findings and limits, study-wide: A pattern of fewer insertions and more deletions at VDJ junctions was seen in type 1 diabetes patients. Shorter TCRB CDR3s, moderately but significantly so, marked every one of the four CD4+ subsets in Type 1 diabetes patients.

J gave up 3 bases and V 1 base, and 1 base lay outside the gene matches. Germline CDR1 and CDR2: SGHRS and YFSETQ. The CDR3 contains 14 residues. A CD45RO/CCR7/CD25/CD127/CD95/CD27 panel sorted naive, central memory, regulatory and stem cell-like memory CD4+ cells. The isolated RNA, all of it, was reverse transcribed, so expressed TCRB transcripts were what got sequenced. Some clones are missing from TCRdb's copy, which holds only in-frame ones; the method was immunoSEQ multiplex PCR. This sample carries about 340,000 clones, less than 15% of them seen once, and the ten largest clones take about 0.016%.

The sequenced sample consisted of naive CD4+ T cells from blood. The chain links TRBV5-1 to TRBJ2-3, with TRBD2 matching 8 bases. This receptor was obtained from a woman aged 18-29 years with type 1 diabetes. CDR3: CASSLSGRTDTQYF. The CDR3 region has the DNA TGCGCCAGCAGCTTGAGCGGGAGAACAGATACGCAGTATTTT.